Below, 15 T cell receptor beta chains from the same sample are listed, as sequenced in a study of blood T cell repertoires in COVID-19. Some clones are missing from TCRdb's copy, which holds only in-frame ones; the method was immunoSEQ multiplex PCR. The sample holds roughly 230,000 clones, approximately 83% seen once. The sequenced sample consisted of peripheral blood. The receptors derive from a man aged 35-49 years with acute or convalescent COVID-19.

V is TRBV5-1 and J is TRBJ2-7, with a weak D call TRBD2 (6 bases). CDR1 and CDR2 from the germline V gene are SGHRS and YFSETQ. Trimming removed 2 bases at V and 0 bases at J, with 15 bases between. The CDR3 is 16 residues long. CDR3 in amino acids: CASSLNYGGNSYEQYF. The CDR3 nucleotides are TGCGCCAGCAGCTTAAATTACGGGGGAAACTCCTACGAGCAGTACTTC.

The chain joins TRBV11-2 to TRBJ1-1, with D unresolved. Trimming shortened V by 1 base and J by 5 bases, and 14 bases separated the two germline ends. CDR1 is SGHAT, CDR2 FQNNGV, per germline. This CDR3 contains 15 residues. The CDR3 here is CASSLGRAPGTEAFF. DNA of the CDR3: TGTGCCAGCAGCTTAGGGCGCGCCCCCGGGACTGAAGCTTTCTTT.

The J gene is TRBJ1-2, the V gene TRBV9, with D tentatively TRBD1 (5 bases). Germline CDR1 is SGDLS and CDR2 is YYNGEE. This CDR3 has 14 amino acids. V shed 4 bases and J shed 5 bases, with 15 bases lying between them. DNA of the CDR3: TGTGCCAGCAGCACGAATAGGGGCCCGTATGGCTACACCTTC. This codes for CASSTNRGPYGYTF.

This clone was observed a single time. The gene calls are TRBV2 and TRBJ1-2; tentative D call: TRBD1 (5 bases). Trimming took off 6 bases at V and 4 bases at J, with 15 bases between the two ends. Germline CDR1 and CDR2: SNHLY and FYNNEI. The CDR3 contains 14 residues. The CDR3 DNA reads TGTGCCAGCAGGGAGACAGCAAGGGCCTATGGCTACACCTTC. As protein: CASRETARAYGYTF.

The gene calls are TRBV6-5 and TRBJ2-7, with D uncertain. CDR1 and CDR2 (germline): MNHEY, SVGAGI. Deletions cut 6 bases from V and 4 bases from J, with 7 bases between. This CDR3 is 11 amino acids long. CDR3 sequence (DNA): TGTGCCAGCAGCGACTCGTACGAGCAGTACTTC. This gives the protein CASSDSYEQYF.

V gene TRBV9 combines with J gene TRBJ2-3; 7 bases agree with TRBD1. The CDR3 has 15 amino acids. V gave up 0 bases and J gave up 4 bases; unmatched junction bases: 5. Per the germline V gene, CDR1 is SGDLS and CDR2 is YYNGEE. CDR3 loop: CASSVVWDSSDTQYF. The DNA for the CDR3 is TGTGCCAGCAGCGTAGTCTGGGACAGCTCAGATACGCAGTATTTT.

The V gene is TRBV27, the J gene TRBJ2-1; tentatively, D is TRBD2 (6 bases). V gave up 7 bases and J gave up 3 bases, with 13 bases separating them. The CDR3 covers 14 residues. Germline V gene sequence: CDR1 MNHEY, CDR2 SMNVEV (reference sequence). The CDR3 DNA sequence: TGTGCCAGCATGTGGAGGGGAGACTACAATGAGCAGTTCTTC. Translating gives CASMWRGDYNEQFF.

The CDR3: CAISDLDRDSGYTF. The CDR3 bases are TGTGCCATCAGTGATTTGGACAGGGATTCAGGCTACACCTTC. The chain joins TRBV10-3 to TRBJ1-2, with 8 bases aligning to TRBD1. Looked up from germline, CDR1 is ENHRY and CDR2 is SYGVKD. The CDR3 loop spans 14 amino acids. Germline trimming cut 3 bases from V and 8 bases from J; bases unmatched to any gene: 8.

V gene TRBV19 combines with J gene TRBJ1-2; 9 bases fit TRBD1. Germline CDR1 reads LNHDA; CDR2 reads SQIVND (reference sequence). The J segment lost 5 bases and the V segment lost 7 bases, leaving 17 bases of the junction unmatched. This CDR3 has 17 residues. The CDR3 reads CASKTYAGTGSGYGYTF. The CDR3 bases are TGTGCCAGTAAAACCTATGCCGGGACAGGGTCGGGGTATGGCTACACCTTC.

The rearrangement links TRBV4-1 to TRBJ2-1; 11 nucleotides agree with TRBD1. Germline CDR1 is MGHRA and CDR2 is YSYEKL. The V segment lost 7 bases and the J segment 6 bases; nucleotides outside the gene matches: 17. This CDR3 has 18 amino acids. CDR3 nucleotide sequence: TGCGCCAGCACCGTTCAAGGACAGGGGGCGAGGGCCTCCAATGAGCAGTTCTTC. Translating it yields CASTVQGQGARASNEQFF.

This clone was seen a handful of times. V usage is TRBV6-5 and J usage is TRBJ1-2, with D unclear. The germline V and J ends were trimmed by 10 bases and 8 bases, with 20 bases remaining between them. Per the germline V gene, CDR1 is MNHEY and CDR2 is SVGAGI. There are 13 residues in the CDR3. The CDR3, as DNA: TGTGCCACCCGGGAGGTCGGCCGCGGGGGCTACACCTTC. Protein sequence: CATREVGRGGYTF.

This clone was seen only once. This chain links TRBV27 with TRBJ1-1, with D uncertain. The CDR3 length is 14 residues. V lost 3 bases to trimming and J lost 0 bases, with 8 bases between them. Germline lookup yields CDR1 MNHEY and CDR2 SMNVEV (reference sequence). This CDR3 is CASSFTAMNTEAFF. The DNA for the CDR3 is TGTGCCAGCAGTTTTACAGCCATGAACACTGAAGCTTTCTTT.

The chain carries TRBV7-3 and TRBJ2-5, with TRBD2 as a possible D gene (6 bases). This CDR3 has 15 amino acids. Germline V gene sequence: CDR1 SGHTA, CDR2 FQGTGA. Trimming pared 0 bases from V and 1 base from J, leaving 9 bases between. CDR3 residues: CASSLTTAGQETQYF. DNA of the CDR3: TGTGCCAGCAGCTTAACGACAGCGGGCCAAGAGACCCAGTACTTC.

The V call is TRBV5-1, the J call TRBJ2-7; no firm D call. Trimming took 1 base from V and 6 from J, leaving 14 bases between them. Germline V gene lookup returns CDR1 SGHRS and CDR2 YFSETQ. There are 14 residues in the CDR3. As DNA, the CDR3 is TGCGCCAGCAGCTTGACCCCGTCCGCAGGCGAGCAGTACTTC. This encodes CASSLTPSAGEQYF.

This clone was detected only once. The rearrangement uses TRBV4-3 and TRBJ2-7; 7 bases line up with TRBD1. With V trimmed by 3 bases and J by 2 bases, 7 bases remained unmatched. The CDR3 spans 15 residues. Per germline, CDR1 LGHNA and CDR2 YSLEER. For the CDR3, the DNA is TGCGCCAGCAGCCACGACAGGGTTGGGGCCTACGAGCAGTACTTC. Translating gives CASSHDRVGAYEQYF.